These T cell receptor beta chains were read from a single sample in a study of cytomegalovirus exposure and HLA in healthy donors. The method was immunoSEQ multiplex PCR; TCRdb's version includes in-frame clones alone and lacks a portion of them. The table shows 100,000 or so clones, with 76% occurring only once. The sequencing sample was made of PBMCs. The receptor source for this set is a man aged 40-55 years in good health and CMV-seropositive. Each CDR3 is given with its conserved first and last residue. A D gene is named only where the DNA matches it firmly. Size is stated for part of the rows, as once, few or many counts, or as a class when the clone is expanded.

D gene	V gene	clone size	J gene	CDR3 protein	CDR3 DNA
TRBD1	TRBV11-3	.	TRBJ1-1	CASSLSNRGLNTEAFF	TGTGCCAGCAGCCTAAGTAACAGGGGGCTGAACACTGAAGCTTTCTTT
.	TRBV7-2	.	TRBJ1-5	CASSLESGPQPQHF	TGTGCCAGCAGCTTAGAGTCAGGGCCTCAGCCCCAGCATTTT
TRBD1	TRBV6-5	.	TRBJ1-3	CASSYSGTGTGNTIYF	TGTGCCAGCAGTTACTCGGGGACAGGGACTGGAAACACCATATATTTT
TRBD1	TRBV4-3	.	TRBJ2-2	CASSQGTGYTGELFF	TGCGCCAGCAGCCAAGGGACAGGATACACCGGGGAGCTGTTTTTT
TRBD1	TRBV6-1	once	TRBJ1-5	CASRGTGGQPQHF	TGTGCCAGCAGAGGGACAGGGGGGCAGCCCCAGCATTTT
TRBD2	TRBV18	.	TRBJ2-3	CASSSGGADTQYF	TGTGCCAGCTCATCGGGGGGTGCAGATACGCAGTATTTT
.	TRBV6-1	.	TRBJ1-3	CASSPTDSGNTIYF	TGTGCCAGCAGTCCCACAGACTCTGGAAACACCATATATTTT
.	TRBV4-1	.	TRBJ1-6	CASSRTTRRPPNNSPLHF	TGCGCCAGCAGCCGAACCACGAGGAGGCCGCCAAATAATTCACCCCTCCACTTT
TRBD2	TRBV27	few	TRBJ2-1	CASSLSSGLVEQFF	TGTGCCAGCAGTTTATCGTCGGGACTAGTCGAGCAGTTCTTC
.	TRBV7-2	few	TRBJ2-3	CASTIRGSTDTQYF	TGTGCCAGCACGATTAGGGGGAGCACAGATACGCAGTATTTT
TRBD1	TRBV18	few	TRBJ1-3	CASSPTGQGVNTIYF	TGTGCCAGCTCACCTACCGGACAGGGGGTTAACACCATATATTTT
TRBD1	TRBV19	once	TRBJ1-1	CASIRTGGDTEAFF	TGTGCCAGTATCCGAACAGGGGGCGATACTGAAGCTTTCTTT
TRBD2	TRBV7-9	.	TRBJ2-6	CASSEGLAGAGANVLTF	TGTGCCAGCAGCGAGGGACTAGCGGGAGCTGGGGCCAACGTCCTGACTTTC
.	TRBV9	.	TRBJ2-3	CASSEGLGTRSTDTQYF	TGTGCCAGCAGCGAGGGTTTAGGGACAAGAAGCACAGATACGCAGTATTTT
.	TRBV11-2	few	TRBJ2-4	CASSSLLGGDIQYF	TGTGCCAGCAGCTCACTTTTAGGGGGAGACATTCAGTACTTC
.	TRBV6-6	.	TRBJ2-1	CASSPETRPVFDEQFF	TGTGCCAGCAGCCCGGAGACTAGACCGGTCTTTGATGAGCAGTTCTTC
.	TRBV2	.	TRBJ2-7	CASSLARGYEQYF	TGTGCCAGCAGTCTGGCCCGGGGCTACGAGCAGTACTTC
.	TRBV30	.	TRBJ1-1	CAWEENTEAFF	TGTGCCTGGGAGGAGAACACTGAAGCTTTCTTT
TRBD2	TRBV10-3	once	TRBJ2-7	CATKLAGGREQYF	TGTGCCACCAAACTAGCGGGGGGTCGCGAGCAGTACTTC
TRBD2	TRBV5-1	.	TRBJ2-2	CASSLVLAGPRELFF	TGCGCCAGCAGCTTGGTGCTAGCGGGACCAAGGGAGCTGTTTTTT
.	TRBV6-6	.	TRBJ2-1	CASSYKGEGSYNEQFF	TGTGCCAGCAGTTACAAGGGGGAGGGCTCCTACAATGAGCAGTTCTTC
TRBD2	TRBV9	.	TRBJ2-5	CASSVSGGQETQYF	TGTGCCAGCAGCGTAAGCGGGGGACAAGAGACCCAGTACTTC
TRBD1	TRBV2	.	TRBJ1-5	CASSGGRGDQPQHF	TGTGCCAGCAGTGGTGGCAGGGGGGATCAGCCCCAGCATTTT
.	TRBV5-1	few	TRBJ1-2	CASSIGESYGYTF	TGCGCCAGCAGCATCGGGGAGAGCTATGGCTACACCTTC
TRBD2	TRBV27	.	TRBJ2-3	CASSLGALAGTDTQYF	TGTGCCAGCAGCCTAGGGGCACTAGCGGGCACAGATACGCAGTATTTT
TRBD1	TRBV6-5	.	TRBJ1-1	CASRRDRGWGTEAFF	TGTGCCAGCAGACGAGACAGGGGATGGGGCACTGAAGCTTTCTTT
.	TRBV6-1	.	TRBJ2-2	CASSEPRGWNTGELFF	TGTGCCAGCAGTGAACCCCGGGGGTGGAACACCGGGGAGCTGTTTTTT
TRBD1	TRBV11-3	.	TRBJ1-2	CASSLGQGALGYTF	TGTGCCAGCAGCTTAGGACAGGGGGCGCTTGGCTACACCTTC
TRBD2	TRBV7-2	.	TRBJ2-3	CASSFWPSGASTDTQYF	TGTGCCAGCAGCTTCTGGCCTAGCGGGGCTAGCACAGATACGCAGTATTTT
.	TRBV6-1	.	TRBJ1-1	CASRQGIVTEAFF	TGTGCCAGCAGACAGGGAATTGTCACTGAAGCTTTCTTT